The 3 T cell receptor beta chains below come from one sample, sequenced in a study of blood T cell repertoires in COVID-19. Profiled with immunoSEQ multiplex PCR; TCRdb holds only in-frame clones, not every one. Of about 110,000 clones detected, over 80% appear once; the ten largest clones hold more than 3.5%. The sample comprised peripheral blood. The source is a woman between 65 and 79 years old with acute or convalescent COVID-19.

J is TRBJ1-2 and V is TRBV10-3; TRBD1 matches 10 bases. CDR1 and CDR2 from the germline V gene are ENHRY and SYGVKD. The CDR3 consists of 16 residues. Trimming at V came to 6 bases and at J to 7 bases, leaving 14 bases not matched to a gene. The CDR3 protein is CAISGRGDRGGSGYTF. CDR3 in DNA: TGTGCCATCAGCGGGCGGGGGGACAGGGGCGGCTCTGGCTACACCTTC.

The genes are TRBV7-2 and TRBJ1-1, with 7 bases lining up with TRBD1. V was clipped by 5 bases and J by 8 bases; unmatched bases: 8. The CDR3 runs 13 residues. Germline V gives CDR1 SGHTA, CDR2 FQGNSA. As DNA, the CDR3 is TGTGCCAGCAGCCTACGACAGGGATACGAAGCTTTCTTT. It encodes CASSLRQGYEAFF.

The rearrangement joins TRBV3-1 (or the pseudogene TRBV3-2) to TRBJ2-5, with 8 bases fitting TRBD2. J lost 4 bases, V lost 1 base, and 5 bases had no gene match. From germline, CDR1 is LGHDT and CDR2 YNNKEL (reference sequence). The CDR3 is 15 amino acids. CDR3 in amino acids: CASSQARLATETQYF. The CDR3 DNA is TGTGCCAGCAGCCAAGCGCGACTAGCGACAGAGACCCAGTACTTC.